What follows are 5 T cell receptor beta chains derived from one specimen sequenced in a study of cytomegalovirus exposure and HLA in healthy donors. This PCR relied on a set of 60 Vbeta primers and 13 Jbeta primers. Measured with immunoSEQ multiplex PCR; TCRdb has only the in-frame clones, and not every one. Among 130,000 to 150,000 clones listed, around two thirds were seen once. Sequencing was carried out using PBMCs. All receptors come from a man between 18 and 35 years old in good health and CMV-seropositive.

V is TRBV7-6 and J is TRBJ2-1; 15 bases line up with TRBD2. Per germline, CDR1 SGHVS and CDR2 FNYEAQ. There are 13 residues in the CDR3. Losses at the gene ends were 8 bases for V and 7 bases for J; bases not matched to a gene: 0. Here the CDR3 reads CASGLAGGNEQFF. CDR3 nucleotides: TGTGCCAGCGGACTAGCGGGAGGGAATGAGCAGTTCTTC.

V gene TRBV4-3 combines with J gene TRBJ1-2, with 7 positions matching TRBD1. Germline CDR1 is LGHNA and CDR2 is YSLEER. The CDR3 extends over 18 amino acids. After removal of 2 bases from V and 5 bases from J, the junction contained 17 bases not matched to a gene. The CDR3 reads CASSQFSKRGDSSYGYTF. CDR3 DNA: TGCGCCAGCAGCCAATTCTCAAAGAGGGGGGACAGCTCTTATGGCTACACCTTC.

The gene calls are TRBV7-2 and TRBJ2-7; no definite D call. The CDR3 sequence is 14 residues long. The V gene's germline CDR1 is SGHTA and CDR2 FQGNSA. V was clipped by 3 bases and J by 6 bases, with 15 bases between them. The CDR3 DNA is TGTGCCAGCAGCTTCGCCGACTCCTACTCCGAGCAGTACTTC. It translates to CASSFADSYSEQYF.

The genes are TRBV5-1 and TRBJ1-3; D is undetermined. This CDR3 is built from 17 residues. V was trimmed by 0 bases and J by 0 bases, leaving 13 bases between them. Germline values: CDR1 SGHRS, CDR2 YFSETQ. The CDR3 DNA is TGCGCCAGCAGCTTGGAGGAGGGCAGGCACTCTGGAAACACCATATATTTT. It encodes CASSLEEGRHSGNTIYF.

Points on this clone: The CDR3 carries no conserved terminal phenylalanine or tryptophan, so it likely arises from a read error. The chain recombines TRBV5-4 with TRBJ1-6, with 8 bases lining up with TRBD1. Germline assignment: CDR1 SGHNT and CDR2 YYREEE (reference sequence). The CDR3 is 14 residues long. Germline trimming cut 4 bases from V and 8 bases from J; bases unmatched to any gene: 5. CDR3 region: CASSPDRGDSPLHV. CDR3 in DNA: TGTGCCAGCAGCCCTGACAGGGGAGATTCACCCCTCCACGTT.